This paragraph covers one T cell receptor (beta chain) sequence. Antigen unknown. Germline loops: CDR1 SGDLS, CDR2 YYNGEE. Trimming took 0 bases from V and 4 from J; bases not matched to a gene: 6. This CDR3 has 15 amino acids. Every contributor of samples was a Caucasian grown-up residing in Nashville, Tennessee. Each cell subset's genomic DNA was divided evenly among several immunoSEQ plates. Sequencing used immunoSEQ multiplex PCR; TCRdb keeps in-frame clones, though not all of them. The sample carries about 490,000 clones, roughly 78% recorded once. This entry is derived from a study of shared clonotypes between healthy human individuals. Whole-study findings and limits: Only blood samples were collected, and tissue repertoires likely differ.

The chain has TRBV9 and TRBJ1-1; 7 bases agree with TRBD1. This receptor was taken from a woman aged 40-49 years in good health. Some clones in this sample may be carry-over from other donors' samples. The sequenced material came from PBMCs. DNA for the CDR3: TGTGCCAGCAGCGTAGATGACAGGGTTGGCACTGAAGCTTTCTTT. It encodes CASSVDDRVGTEAFF. The full variable domain, its missing parts supplied by reference TRBV9 and TRBJ1-1, is DSGVTQTPKHLITATGQRVTLRCSPRSGDLSVYWYQQSLDQGLQFLIQYYNGEERAKGNILERFSAQQFPDLHSELNLSSLELGDSALYFCASSVDDRVGTEAFFGQGTRLTVV.